The source of this T cell receptor (beta chain) is a study of T cell responses to AZD1222 COVID-19 vaccine. Study outcomes and limitations: Only after the peak T cell response were repertoires sampled.

Germline CDR1 is MNHEY and CDR2 is SMNVEV (reference sequence). This CDR3 is built from 15 residues. V was cut by 1 base and J by 5 bases, with 15 bases left in between. TCRdb keeps only in-frame clones here, not all; method: immunoSEQ multiplex PCR. Among roughly 150,000 clones listed, about 93% were seen once. Concerning this clone itself: The antigen is not known.

The chain recombines TRBV27 with TRBJ2-7; possible D gene TRBD2, 5 bases. Sequencing was performed on peripheral blood, taken on day 0 of AZD1222 vaccination. This receptor was taken from an adult in good health. CDR3 sequence: CASSLFARGRNEQYF. CDR3 DNA: TGTGCCAGCAGTTTATTTGCCCGGGGTAGAAACGAGCAGTACTTC.